The clone carrying this T cell receptor (beta chain) has a handful of counts. The antigen is unknown. Preparation of the TCRbeta library used unique molecular identifiers. TCRdb ran MiXCR on the PCR reads and lists one entry per CDR3 protein. The data contain 100,000 to 120,000 distinct CDR3 sequences, around 6.4% of them singletons. This sample was taken from a study of T-cell reconstitution after alpha-beta-depleted transplantation in children. Study-level findings and limits: Surviving recipient T cells and thymic progenitors accounted for the high day-60 TCRbeta diversity observed in some patients. Reportedly, roughly two months post-transplant, alpha-beta T cells arose from several hundred expanded graft clones.

The germline CDR1 and CDR2 sequences are DFQATT and SNEGSKA (reference sequence). CDR3 length: 13 residues. Losses at the gene ends were 5 bases for V and 4 bases for J; bases not matched to a gene: 6. The chain carries TRBV20-1 and TRBJ2-7, with 9 positions matching TRBD1. This TCR derives from a male patient aged 2-15 years who had a stem cell transplant for acute lymphoblastic leukemia, so the T cells may come from the graft donor. Sequences were derived from PBMCs, mostly from graft donor cells, sampled 360 days after TCRalphabeta/CD19-depleted stem cell transplant. The CDR3 reads CSAPDRGRYEQYF. CDR3 nucleotide sequence: TGCAGTGCTCCGGACAGGGGAAGATACGAGCAGTACTTC.